This TCR beta chain was retrieved from a study of blood T cell repertoires in COVID-19. Study overall: COVID-19 samples, acute and convalescent, were from the United States, Italy and Spain. The analysed material was cDNA or gDNA that came from T cells, B-cell-depleted T cells, or PBMCs.

This CDR3 spans 15 amino acids. CDR1 SGHRS and CDR2 YFSETQ come from the germline V gene. The V segment lost 4 bases and the J segment 6 bases; nucleotides outside the gene matches: 10. Per the study methods: By means of reference gene primer amplification, nucleated cell counts were estimated. Only in-frame clones appear in the TCRdb table, and some are missing; sequencing was by immunoSEQ multiplex PCR. That table supplies the V and J calls and clone size; D and trimming were determined from the DNA. Of about 170,000 clones in the sample, around 81% were seen once. Input material: peripheral blood. This TCR was recovered from a man aged 70-80 years with active or convalescent COVID-19. V usage is TRBV5-1 and J usage is TRBJ1-5, with 7 nucleotides matching TRBD1. CDR3 bases: TGCGCCAGCAGCCTAGGCGGGACAGATAGTCAGCCCCAGCATTTT. Protein product: CASSLGGTDSQPQHF. Supplemented by reference TRBV5-1 and TRBJ1-5, the full variable domain reads KAGVTQTPRYLIKTRGQQVTLSCSPISGHRSVSWYQQTPGQGLQFLFEYFSETQRNKGNFPGRFSGRQFSNSRSEMNVSTLELGDSALYLCASSLGGTDSQPQHFGDGTRLSIL.